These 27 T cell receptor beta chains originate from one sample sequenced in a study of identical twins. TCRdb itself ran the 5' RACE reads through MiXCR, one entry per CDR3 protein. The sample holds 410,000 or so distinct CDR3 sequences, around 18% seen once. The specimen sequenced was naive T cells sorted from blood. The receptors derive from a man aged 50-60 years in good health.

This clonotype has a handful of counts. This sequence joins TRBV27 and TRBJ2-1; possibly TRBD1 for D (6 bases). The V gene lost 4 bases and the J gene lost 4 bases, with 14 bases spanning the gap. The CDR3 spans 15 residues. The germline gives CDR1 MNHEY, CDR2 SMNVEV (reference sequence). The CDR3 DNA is TGTGCCAGCAGTTGGGATCAAACAGGGTACAATGAGCAGTTCTTC. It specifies CASSWDQTGYNEQFF.

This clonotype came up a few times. The CDR3 here is CASNEMGLAGEETQYF. CDR3 nucleotides: TGTGCCAGCAATGAGATGGGACTAGCGGGGGAGGAGACCCAGTACTTC. The V and J genes are TRBV6-6 and TRBJ2-5, with TRBD2 matching 14 bases. With 7 bases clipped from V and 5 bases from J, the junction kept 9 bases outside the gene matches. The CDR3 covers 16 residues. In germline, CDR1 is MNHNY, CDR2 SVGAGI (reference sequence).

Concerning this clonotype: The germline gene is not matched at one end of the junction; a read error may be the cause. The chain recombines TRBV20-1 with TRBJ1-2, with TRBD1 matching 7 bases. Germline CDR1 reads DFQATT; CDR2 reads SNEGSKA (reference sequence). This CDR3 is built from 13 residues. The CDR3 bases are TGCAGTGCTAGAGATGGGCAGGGGGGCGGCTACACTTTC. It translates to CSARDGQGGGYTF.

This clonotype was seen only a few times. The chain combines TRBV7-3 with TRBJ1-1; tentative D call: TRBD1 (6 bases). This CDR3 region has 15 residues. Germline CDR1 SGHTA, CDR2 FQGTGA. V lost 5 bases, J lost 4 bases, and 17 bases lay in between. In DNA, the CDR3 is TGTGCCAGCAGCCCGCTCAGGACAGCTCTCACTGAAGCTTTCTTT. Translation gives CASSPLRTALTEAFF.

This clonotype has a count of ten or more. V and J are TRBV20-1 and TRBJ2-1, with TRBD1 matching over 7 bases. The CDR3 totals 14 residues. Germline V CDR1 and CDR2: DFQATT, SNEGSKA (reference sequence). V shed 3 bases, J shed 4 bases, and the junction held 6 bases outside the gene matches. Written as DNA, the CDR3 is TGCAGTGCTAGCGGACAGGCGTGGTACAATGAGCAGTTCTTC. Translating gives CSASGQAWYNEQFF.

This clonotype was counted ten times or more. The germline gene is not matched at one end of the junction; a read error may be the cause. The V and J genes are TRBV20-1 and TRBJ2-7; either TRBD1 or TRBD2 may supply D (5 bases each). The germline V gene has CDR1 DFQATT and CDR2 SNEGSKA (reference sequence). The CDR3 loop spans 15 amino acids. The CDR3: CSARDGTRSVYEQYF. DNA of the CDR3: TGCAGTGCAAGAGACGGGACCAGAAGCGTTTACGAGCAGTACTTC.

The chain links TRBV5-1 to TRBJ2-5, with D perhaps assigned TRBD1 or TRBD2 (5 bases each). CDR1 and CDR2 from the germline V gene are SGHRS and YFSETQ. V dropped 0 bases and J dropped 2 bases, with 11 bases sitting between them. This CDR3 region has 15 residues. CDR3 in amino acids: CASSLAPGRQETQYF. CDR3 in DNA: TGCGCCAGCAGCTTGGCCCCAGGGAGACAAGAGACCCAGTACTTC.

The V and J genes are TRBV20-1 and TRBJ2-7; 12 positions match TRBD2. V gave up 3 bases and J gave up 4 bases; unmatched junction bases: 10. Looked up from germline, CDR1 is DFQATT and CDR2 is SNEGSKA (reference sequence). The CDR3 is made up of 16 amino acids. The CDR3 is CSASRASGGAGYEQYF. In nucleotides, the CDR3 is TGCAGTGCTAGTAGAGCTAGCGGGGGGGCCGGGTACGAGCAGTACTTC.

In DNA, the CDR3 is TGTGCCAGCTCCCCCGGCAGGGACAGGGGTTACGAGCAGTACTTC. Its translation is CASSPGRDRGYEQYF. The chain recombines TRBV28 with TRBJ2-7, with 10 bases that match TRBD1. This CDR3 contains 15 residues. Germline V gene lookup returns CDR1 MDHEN and CDR2 SYDVKM. With 8 bases clipped from V and 4 bases from J, the junction kept 11 bases outside the gene matches.

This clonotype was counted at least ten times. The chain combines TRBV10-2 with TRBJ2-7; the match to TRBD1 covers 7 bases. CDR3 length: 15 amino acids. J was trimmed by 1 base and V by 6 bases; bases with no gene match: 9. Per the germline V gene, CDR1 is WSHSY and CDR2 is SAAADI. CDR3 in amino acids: CASRLDRTVSYEQYF. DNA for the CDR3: TGCGCCAGCAGACTGGACAGGACAGTTTCCTACGAGCAGTACTTC.

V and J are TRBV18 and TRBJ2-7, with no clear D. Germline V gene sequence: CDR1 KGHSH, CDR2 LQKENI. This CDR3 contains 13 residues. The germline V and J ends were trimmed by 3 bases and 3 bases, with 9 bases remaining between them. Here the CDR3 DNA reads TGTGCCAGCTCACCTATGGAAGGCTACGAGCAGTACTTC. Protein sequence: CASSPMEGYEQYF.

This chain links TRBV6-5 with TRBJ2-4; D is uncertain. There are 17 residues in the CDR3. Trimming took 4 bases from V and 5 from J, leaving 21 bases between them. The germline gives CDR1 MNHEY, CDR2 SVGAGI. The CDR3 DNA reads TGTGCCAGCAGTTTATACGACCCGCGAGAGCGCCAAAACATTCAGTACTTC. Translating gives CASSLYDPRERQNIQYF.

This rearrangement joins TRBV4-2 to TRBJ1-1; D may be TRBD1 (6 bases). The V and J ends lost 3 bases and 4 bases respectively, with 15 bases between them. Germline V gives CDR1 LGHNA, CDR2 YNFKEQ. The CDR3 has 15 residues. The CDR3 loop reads CASSHLTGSGTEAFF. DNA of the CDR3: TGTGCCAGCAGCCATCTCACAGGGTCGGGCACTGAAGCTTTCTTT.

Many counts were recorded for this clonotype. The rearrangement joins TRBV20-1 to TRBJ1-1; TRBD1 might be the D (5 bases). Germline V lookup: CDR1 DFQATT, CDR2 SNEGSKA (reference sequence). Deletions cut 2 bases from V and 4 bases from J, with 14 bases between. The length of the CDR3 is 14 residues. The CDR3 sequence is CSARTLYQGTEAFF. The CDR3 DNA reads TGCAGTGCTAGAACGCTCTACCAGGGCACTGAAGCTTTCTTT.

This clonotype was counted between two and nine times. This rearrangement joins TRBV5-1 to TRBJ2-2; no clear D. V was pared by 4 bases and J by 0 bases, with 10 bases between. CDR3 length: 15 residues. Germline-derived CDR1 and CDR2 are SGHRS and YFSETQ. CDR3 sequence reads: CASSPDGSNTGELFF. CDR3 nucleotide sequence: TGCGCCAGCAGCCCCGACGGATCGAACACCGGGGAGCTGTTTTTT.

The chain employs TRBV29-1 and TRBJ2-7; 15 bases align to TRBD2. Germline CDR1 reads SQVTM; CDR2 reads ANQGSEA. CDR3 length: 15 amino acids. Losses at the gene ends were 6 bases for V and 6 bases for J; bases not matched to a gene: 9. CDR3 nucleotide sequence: TGCAGCGTGGTAGGGACTAGCGGGAGGCCCCTCGAGCAGTACTTC. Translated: CSVVGTSGRPLEQYF.

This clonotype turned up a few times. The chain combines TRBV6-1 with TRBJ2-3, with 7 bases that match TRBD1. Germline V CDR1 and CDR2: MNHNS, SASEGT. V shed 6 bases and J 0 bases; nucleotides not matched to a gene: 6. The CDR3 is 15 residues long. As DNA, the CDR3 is TGTGCCAGCAGGATTGGGACAGCTAGCACAGATACGCAGTATTTT. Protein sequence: CASRIGTASTDTQYF.

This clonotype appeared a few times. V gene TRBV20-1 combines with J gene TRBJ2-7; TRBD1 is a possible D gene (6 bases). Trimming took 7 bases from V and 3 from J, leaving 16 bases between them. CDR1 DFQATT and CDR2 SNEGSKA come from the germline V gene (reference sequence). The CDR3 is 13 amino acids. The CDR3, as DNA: TGCAGTGGCAGCCGGGACATCGTCTACGAGCAGTACTTC. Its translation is CSGSRDIVYEQYF.

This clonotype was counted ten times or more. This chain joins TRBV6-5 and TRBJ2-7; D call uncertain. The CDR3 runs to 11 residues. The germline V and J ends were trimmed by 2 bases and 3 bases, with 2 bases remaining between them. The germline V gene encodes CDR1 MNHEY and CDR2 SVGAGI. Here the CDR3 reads CASSYHYEQYF. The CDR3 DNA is TGTGCCAGCAGTTACCACTACGAGCAGTACTTC.

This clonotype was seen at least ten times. The DNA of the CDR3 is TGTGCCAGCAGCTTAGATCAAGGCACTGAAGCTTTCTTT. It yields the protein CASSLDQGTEAFF. The V call is TRBV11-2, the J call TRBJ1-1; D remains ambiguous. Germline assignment: CDR1 SGHAT and CDR2 FQNNGV. This CDR3 region has 13 residues. V was pared by 0 bases and J by 4 bases, with 6 bases between.

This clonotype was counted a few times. The CDR3 nucleotides are TGTGCCAGCAGCCAAGAGGGACTATCCAATGAGCAGTTCTTC. Encoded protein: CASSQEGLSNEQFF. The chain carries TRBV3-1 and TRBJ2-1; 7 bases line up with TRBD2. Unmatched junction bases numbered 2, after V lost 0 bases and J lost 6 bases. Germline V gives CDR1 LGHDT, CDR2 YNNKEL (reference sequence). The CDR3 has 14 residues.

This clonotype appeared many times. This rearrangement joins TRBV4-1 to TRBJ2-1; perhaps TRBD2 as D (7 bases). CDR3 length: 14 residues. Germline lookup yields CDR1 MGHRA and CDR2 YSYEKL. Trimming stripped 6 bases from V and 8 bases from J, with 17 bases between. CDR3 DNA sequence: TGCGCCAGCAGGGACGAGAGGGGGAGGGATGAGCAGTTCTTC. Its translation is CASRDERGRDEQFF.

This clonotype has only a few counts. The CDR3: CASSQGGQAQETQYF. CDR3 coding DNA: TGTGCCAGCAGCCAAGGAGGGCAGGCTCAAGAGACCCAGTACTTC. V and J are TRBV4-2 and TRBJ2-5, with a possible D match to TRBD2 (5 bases). Germline loops: CDR1 LGHNA, CDR2 YNFKEQ. V was cut by 1 base and J by 2 bases, with 11 bases left in between. The CDR3 is 15 residues long.

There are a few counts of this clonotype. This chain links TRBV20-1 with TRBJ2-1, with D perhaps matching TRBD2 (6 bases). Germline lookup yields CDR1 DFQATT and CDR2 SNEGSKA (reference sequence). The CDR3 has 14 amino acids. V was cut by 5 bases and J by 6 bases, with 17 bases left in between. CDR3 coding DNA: TGCAGTGCTTCGGGACTCCTTCCGTCCAATGAGCAGTTCTTC. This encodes CSASGLLPSNEQFF.

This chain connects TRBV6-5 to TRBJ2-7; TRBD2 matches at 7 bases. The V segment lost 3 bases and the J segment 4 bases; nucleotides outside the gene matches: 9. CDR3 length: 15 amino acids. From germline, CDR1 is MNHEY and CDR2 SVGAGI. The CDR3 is CASSYGAGELYEQYF. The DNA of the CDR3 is TGTGCCAGCAGTTATGGGGCGGGAGAGCTTTACGAGCAGTACTTC.

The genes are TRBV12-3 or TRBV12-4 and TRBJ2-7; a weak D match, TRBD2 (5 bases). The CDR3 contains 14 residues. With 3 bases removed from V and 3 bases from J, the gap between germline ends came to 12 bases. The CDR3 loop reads CASSFRQEGYEQYF. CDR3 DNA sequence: TGTGCCAGCAGTTTCCGACAAGAGGGCTACGAGCAGTACTTC.

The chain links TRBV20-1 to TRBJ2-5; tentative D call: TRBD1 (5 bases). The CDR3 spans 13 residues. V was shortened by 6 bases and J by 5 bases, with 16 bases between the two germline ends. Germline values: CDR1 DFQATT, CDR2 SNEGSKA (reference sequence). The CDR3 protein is CSAPPGSMETQYF. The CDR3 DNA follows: TGCAGTGCCCCCCCAGGGTCGATGGAGACCCAGTACTTC.